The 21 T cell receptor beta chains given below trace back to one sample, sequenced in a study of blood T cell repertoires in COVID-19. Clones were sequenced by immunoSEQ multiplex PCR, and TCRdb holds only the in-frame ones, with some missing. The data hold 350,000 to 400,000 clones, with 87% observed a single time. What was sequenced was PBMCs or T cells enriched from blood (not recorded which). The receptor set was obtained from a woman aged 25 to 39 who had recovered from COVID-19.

For the CDR3, the DNA is TGCACCAGCAGCCAAGCCCGCCCGGTCGTAACTGAAGCTTTCTTT. This codes for CTSSQARPVVTEAFF. V is TRBV1 and J is TRBJ1-1. TRBV1 is reported as a pseudogene. The CDR3 covers 15 residues.

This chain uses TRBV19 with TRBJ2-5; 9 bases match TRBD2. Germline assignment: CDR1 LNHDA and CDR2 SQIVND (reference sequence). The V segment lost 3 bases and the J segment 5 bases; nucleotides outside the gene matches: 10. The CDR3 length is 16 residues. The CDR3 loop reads CASSMLAGMVGETQYF. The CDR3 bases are TGTGCCAGTAGTATGCTAGCGGGAATGGTGGGGGAGACCCAGTACTTC. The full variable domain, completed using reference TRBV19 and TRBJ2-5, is DGGITQSPKYLFRKEGQNVTLSCEQNLNHDAMYWYRQDPGQGLRLIYYSQIVNDFQKGDIAEGYSVSREKKESFPLTVTSAQKNPTAFYLCASSMLAGMVGETQYFGPGTRLLVL.

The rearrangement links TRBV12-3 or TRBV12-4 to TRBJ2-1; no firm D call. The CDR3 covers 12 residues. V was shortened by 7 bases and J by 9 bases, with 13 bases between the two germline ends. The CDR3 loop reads CASTTTGSEQFF. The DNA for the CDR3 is TGTGCCAGCACTACTACCGGATCTGAGCAGTTCTTC.

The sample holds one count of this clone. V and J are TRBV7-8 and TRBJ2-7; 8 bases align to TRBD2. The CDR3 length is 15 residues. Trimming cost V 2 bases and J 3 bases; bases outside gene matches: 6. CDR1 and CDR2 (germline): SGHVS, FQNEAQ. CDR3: CASSLRWREDYEQYF. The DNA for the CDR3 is TGTGCCAGCAGCTTAAGGTGGCGGGAGGACTACGAGCAGTACTTC. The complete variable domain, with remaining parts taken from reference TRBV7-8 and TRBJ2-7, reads GAGVSQSPRYKVAKRGQDVALRCDPISGHVSLFWYQQALGQGPEFLTYFQNEAQLDKSGLPSDRFFAERPEGSVSTLKIQRTQQEDSAVYLCASSLRWREDYEQYFGPGTRLTVT.

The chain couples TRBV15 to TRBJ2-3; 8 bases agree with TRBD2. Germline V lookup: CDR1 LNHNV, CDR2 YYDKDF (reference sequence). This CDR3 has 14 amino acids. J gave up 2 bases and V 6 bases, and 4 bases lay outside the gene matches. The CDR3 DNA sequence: TGTGCCACCAGAGTAGCGGGAAACACAGATACGCAGTATTTT. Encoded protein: CATRVAGNTDTQYF.

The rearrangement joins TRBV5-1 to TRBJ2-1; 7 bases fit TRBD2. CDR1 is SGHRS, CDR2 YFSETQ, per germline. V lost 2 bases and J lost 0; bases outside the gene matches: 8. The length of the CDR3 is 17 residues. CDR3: CASSLGIAGRSYNEQFF. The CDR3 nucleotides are TGCGCCAGCAGCTTAGGTATAGCGGGCCGCTCCTACAATGAGCAGTTCTTC.

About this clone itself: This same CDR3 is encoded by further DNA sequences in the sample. The CDR3 nucleotides are TGTGCCAGCAGTTCGGGACTAGCGGGGGGGTACGAGCAGTACTTC. It codes for CASSSGLAGGYEQYF. This sequence joins TRBV27 and TRBJ2-7; 16 bases agree with TRBD2. J lost 4 bases, V lost 4 bases, and 1 base had no gene match. The CDR3 is 15 residues long. Germline V lookup: CDR1 MNHEY, CDR2 SMNVEV (reference sequence).

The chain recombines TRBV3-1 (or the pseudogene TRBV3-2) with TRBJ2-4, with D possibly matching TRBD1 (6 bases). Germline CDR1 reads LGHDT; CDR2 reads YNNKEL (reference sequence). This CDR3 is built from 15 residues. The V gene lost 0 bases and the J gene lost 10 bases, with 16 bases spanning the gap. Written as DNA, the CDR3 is TGTGCCAGCAGCCAAGATGGGGGCGTGGGGTTAATTCAGTACTTC. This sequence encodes CASSQDGGVGLIQYF.

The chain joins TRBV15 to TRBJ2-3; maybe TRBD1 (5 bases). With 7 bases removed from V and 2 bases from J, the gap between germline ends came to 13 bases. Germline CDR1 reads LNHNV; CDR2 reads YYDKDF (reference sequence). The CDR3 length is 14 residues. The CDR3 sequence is CATKKGADTDTQYF. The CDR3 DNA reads TGTGCCACCAAAAAAGGGGCGGACACAGATACGCAGTATTTT.

The DNA for the CDR3 is TGCGCCAGCAGCTTGGTACCTCTGGAAGGCGGGAGTTATGAGCAGTTCTTC. It is translated as CASSLVPLEGGSYEQFF. The chain combines TRBV5-1 with TRBJ2-1; 7 bases agree with TRBD2. V lost 0 bases, J lost 8 bases, and 14 bases stayed unmatched. The V gene's germline CDR1 is SGHRS and CDR2 YFSETQ. The CDR3 loop spans 17 amino acids.

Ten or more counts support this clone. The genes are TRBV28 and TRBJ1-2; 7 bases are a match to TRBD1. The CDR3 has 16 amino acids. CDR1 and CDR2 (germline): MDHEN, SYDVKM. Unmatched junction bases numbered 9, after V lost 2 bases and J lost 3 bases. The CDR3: CASSLQEGQSYYGYTF. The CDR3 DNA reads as TGTGCCAGCAGTTTACAAGAGGGACAGAGCTACTATGGCTACACCTTC.

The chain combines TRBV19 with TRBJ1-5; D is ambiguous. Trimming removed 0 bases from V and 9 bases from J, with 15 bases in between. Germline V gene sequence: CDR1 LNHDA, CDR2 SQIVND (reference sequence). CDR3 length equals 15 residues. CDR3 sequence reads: CASSIDLTARGPQHF. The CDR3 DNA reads TGTGCCAGTAGTATAGATCTAACAGCCCGGGGGCCCCAGCATTTT.

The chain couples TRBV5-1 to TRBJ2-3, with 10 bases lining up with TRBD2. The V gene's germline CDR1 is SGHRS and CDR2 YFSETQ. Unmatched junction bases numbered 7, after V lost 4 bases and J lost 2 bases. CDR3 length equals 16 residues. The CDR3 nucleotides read TGCGCCAGCAGCAGCACTAGCGGGGACCTCACAGATACGCAGTATTTT. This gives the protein CASSSTSGDLTDTQYF. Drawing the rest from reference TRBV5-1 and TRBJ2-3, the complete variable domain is KAGVTQTPRYLIKTRGQQVTLSCSPISGHRSVSWYQQTPGQGLQFLFEYFSETQRNKGNFPGRFSGRQFSNSRSEMNVSTLELGDSALYLCASSSTSGDLTDTQYFGPGTRLTVL.

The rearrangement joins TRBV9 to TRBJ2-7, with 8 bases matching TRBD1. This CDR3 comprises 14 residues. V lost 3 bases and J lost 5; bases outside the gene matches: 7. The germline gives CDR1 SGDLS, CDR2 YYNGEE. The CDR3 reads CASSGGQGKDEQYF. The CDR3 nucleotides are TGTGCCAGCAGCGGCGGACAGGGTAAAGACGAGCAGTACTTC.

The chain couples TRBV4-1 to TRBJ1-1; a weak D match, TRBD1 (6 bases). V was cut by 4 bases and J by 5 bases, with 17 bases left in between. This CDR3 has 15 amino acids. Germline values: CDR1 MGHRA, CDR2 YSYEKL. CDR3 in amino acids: CASSRGQTLGTEAFF. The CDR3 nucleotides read TGCGCCAGCAGCCGAGGACAGACCCTGGGGACTGAAGCTTTCTTT.

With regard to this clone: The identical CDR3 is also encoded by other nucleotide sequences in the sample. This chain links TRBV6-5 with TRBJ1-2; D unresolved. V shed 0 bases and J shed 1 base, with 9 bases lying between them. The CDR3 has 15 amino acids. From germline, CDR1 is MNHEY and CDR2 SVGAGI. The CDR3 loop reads CASSYSAGDNYGYTF. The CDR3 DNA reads TGTGCCAGCAGTTACTCGGCCGGGGATAACTATGGCTACACCTTC.

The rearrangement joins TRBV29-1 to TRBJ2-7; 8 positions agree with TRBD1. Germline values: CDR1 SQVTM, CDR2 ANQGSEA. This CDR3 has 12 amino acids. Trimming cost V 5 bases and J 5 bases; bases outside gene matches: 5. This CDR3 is CSVLDRVHEQYF. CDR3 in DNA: TGCAGCGTTCTGGACAGGGTCCACGAGCAGTACTTC.

The CDR3 is CASSVGDRVHSYEQYF. The CDR3 DNA is TGTGCCAGCAGCGTAGGGGACAGGGTTCACTCCTACGAGCAGTACTTC. V and J are TRBV9 and TRBJ2-7; 9 bases fit TRBD1. In germline, CDR1 is SGDLS, CDR2 YYNGEE. CDR3 length: 16 residues. V was clipped by 0 bases and J by 0 bases; unmatched bases: 4.

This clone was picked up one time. CDR3 nucleotides: TGTGCCAGCAGCCCCGGACTAGCGGGACCCCTTGGGCAGTTCTTC. It specifies CASSPGLAGPLGQFF. The chain joins TRBV6-2 or TRBV6-3 to TRBJ2-1; TRBD2 aligns across 12 bases. The germline V gene encodes CDR1 MNHEY and CDR2 SVGEGT. The CDR3 runs to 15 residues. The ends lost 6 bases at V and 12 bases at J; junction bases unmatched: 12.

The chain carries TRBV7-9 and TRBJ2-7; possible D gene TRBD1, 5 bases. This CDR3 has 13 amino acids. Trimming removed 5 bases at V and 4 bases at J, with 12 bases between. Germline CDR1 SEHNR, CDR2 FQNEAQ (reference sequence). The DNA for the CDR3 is TGTGCCAGCAGCCTAGGCTCAGGGTACGAGCAGTACTTC. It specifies CASSLGSGYEQYF. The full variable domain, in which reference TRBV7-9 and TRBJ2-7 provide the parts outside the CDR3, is DTGVSQNPRHKITKRGQNVTFRCDPISEHNRLYWYRQTLGQGPEFLTYFQNEAQLEKSRLLSDRFSAERPKGSFSTLEIQRTEQGDSAMYLCASSLGSGYEQYFGPGTRLTVT.

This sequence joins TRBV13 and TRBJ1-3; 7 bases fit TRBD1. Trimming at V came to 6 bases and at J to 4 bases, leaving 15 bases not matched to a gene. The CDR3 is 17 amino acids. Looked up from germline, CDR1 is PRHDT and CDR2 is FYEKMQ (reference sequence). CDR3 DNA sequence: TGTGCCAGCAGTACAAGCTACGAACAGGGGTTCGGAAACACCATATATTTT. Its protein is CASSTSYEQGFGNTIYF.